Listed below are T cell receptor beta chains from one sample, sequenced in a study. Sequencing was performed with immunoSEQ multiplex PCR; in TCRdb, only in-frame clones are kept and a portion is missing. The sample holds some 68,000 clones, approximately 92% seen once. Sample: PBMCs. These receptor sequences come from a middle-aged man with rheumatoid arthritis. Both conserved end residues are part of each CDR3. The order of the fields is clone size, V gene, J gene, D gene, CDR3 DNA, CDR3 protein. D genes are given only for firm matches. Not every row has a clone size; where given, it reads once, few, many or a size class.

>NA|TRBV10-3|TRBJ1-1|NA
TGTGCCATCAGTGATGCGGGCCCTGAAGCTTTCTTT
CAISDAGPEAFF
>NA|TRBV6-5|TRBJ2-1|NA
TGTGCCAGCAGTAGCGGGACAGGCTCCTACAATGAGCAGTTCTTC
CASSSGTGSYNEQFF
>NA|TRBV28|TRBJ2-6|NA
TGTGCCAGCAGTCCCCCCGAAGGCTGGGTGGTACACTCTGGGGCCAACGTCCTGACTTTC
CASSPPEGWVVHSGANVLTF
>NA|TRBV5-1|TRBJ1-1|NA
TGCGCCAGCAGCTTGACGGGGGGGCCGGTGAACACTGAAGCTTTCTTT
CASSLTGGPVNTEAFF
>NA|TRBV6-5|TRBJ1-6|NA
TGTGCCAGCACCGAAAGGGGGAATTCACCCCTCCACTTT
CASTERGNSPLHF
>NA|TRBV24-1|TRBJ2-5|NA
TGTGCCACCAGTGATTTGACTAGAGGATTAGAGACCCAGTACTTC
CATSDLTRGLETQYF
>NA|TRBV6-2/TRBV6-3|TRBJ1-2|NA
TGTGCCAGCAGTTACCGGCCTGCTGGCTACACCTTC
CASSYRPAGYTF
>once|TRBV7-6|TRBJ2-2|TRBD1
TGTGCCAGCAGCTTACTTGGGACAGGGCTCACCGGGGAGCTGTTTTTT
CASSLLGTGLTGELFF
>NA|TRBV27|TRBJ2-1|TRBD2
TGTGCCAGCAGAAGGACTAGCGGGAGGAATGAGCAGTTCTTC
CASRRTSGRNEQFF
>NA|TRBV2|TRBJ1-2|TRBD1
TGTGCCAGCAGGGGCGACAGGGACTATGGCTACACCTTC
CASRGDRDYGYTF
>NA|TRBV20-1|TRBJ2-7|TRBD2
TGCAGTGCTAGTAGGGGACTAGCGGGAGACGAGCAGTACTTC
CSASRGLAGDEQYF
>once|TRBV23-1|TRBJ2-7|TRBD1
TGCGCCAGCAGTCAATATCACCGGGACAGGGTTACTCCCGAGCAGTACTTC
CASSQYHRDRVTPEQYF
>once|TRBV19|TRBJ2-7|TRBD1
TGTGCCAGTAGTACCTACCGGGACAGGGTTTACGAGCAGTACTTC
CASSTYRDRVYEQYF
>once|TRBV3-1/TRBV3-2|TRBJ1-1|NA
TGTGCCAGCAGCCAAGATCCGGCCAGGGGGAACACTGAAGCTTTCTTT
CASSQDPARGNTEAFF
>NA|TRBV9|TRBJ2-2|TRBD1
TGTGCCAGCAGCGTAGATCCAGGGGGCAGAACCGGGGAGCTGTTTTTT
CASSVDPGGRTGELFF
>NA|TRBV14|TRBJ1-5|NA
TGTGCCAGCAGCCGGCAGGGGCTGGGCAATCAGCCCCAGCATTTT
CASSRQGLGNQPQHF
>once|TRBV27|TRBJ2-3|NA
TGTGCCAGCAGCTCCAAAGGGGCTAGCACAGATACGCAGTATTTT
CASSSKGASTDTQYF
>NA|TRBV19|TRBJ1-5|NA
TGTGCCACCTCCAGGGACCGCAATCAGCCCCAGCATTTT
CATSRDRNQPQHF
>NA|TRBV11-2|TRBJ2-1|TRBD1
TGTGCCACCAAGACAGGGTGGAATGAGCAGTTCTTC
CATKTGWNEQFF
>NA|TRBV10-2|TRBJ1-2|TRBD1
TGCGCCAGCAGTGAACCGGGACAGGGGGCTGACTATGGCTACACCTTC
CASSEPGQGADYGYTF
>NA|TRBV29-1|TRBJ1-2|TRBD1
TGCAGCGTTGCTACAGGGGACTATGGCTACACCTTC
CSVATGDYGYTF
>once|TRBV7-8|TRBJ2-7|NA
TGTGCCAGCAGCGCGTTGGGACATTCCTACGAGCAGTACTTC
CASSALGHSYEQYF
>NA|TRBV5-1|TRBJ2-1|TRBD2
TGCGCCAGCAGAGATAGCGGGAGCTCCTACAATGAGCAGTTCTTC
CASRDSGSSYNEQFF
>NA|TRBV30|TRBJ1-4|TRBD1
TGTGCCTGGAGTTCCCACAGGGGAGCTAATGAAAAACTGTTTTTT
CAWSSHRGANEKLFF
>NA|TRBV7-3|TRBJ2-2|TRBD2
TGTGCCAGCAGCGTGACTAGCGGGAGCCTGCTCGGGGAGCTGTTTTTT
CASSVTSGSLLGELFF
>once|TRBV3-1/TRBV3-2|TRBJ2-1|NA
TGTGCCAGCAGCCAGAACCTAGCGAGTGAGCAGTTCTTC
CASSQNLASEQFF
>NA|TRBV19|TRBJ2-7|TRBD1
TGTGCCAGTAGTATCATACAGGGGGCCAACTACGAGCAGTACTTC
CASSIIQGANYEQYF
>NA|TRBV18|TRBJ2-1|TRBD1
TGTGCCAGCTCATCTGACAGGGTCAATGAGCAGTTCTTC
CASSSDRVNEQFF